This TCR beta chain was sequenced during a study of CD8+CD57+ T cells in acquired aplastic anemia. Overall study: Mean read depth for CD4+ cells from healthy donors was some 11 million.

Profiles of TCR beta VDJ and CDR3 were generated from a genomic DNA template. MiXCR was run by TCRdb on the reads, yielding one entry per CDR3 protein. The sample holds 42,000 or so distinct CDR3 sequences, approximately 67% seen once. Trimming took 4 bases from V and 4 from J, leaving 10 bases between them. The CDR3 is 13 amino acids. Germline values: CDR1 SGHVS, CDR2 FNYEAQ. This chain uses TRBV7-6 with TRBJ1-2; maybe TRBD1 (6 bases). This receptor was obtained from a human donor in good health, serving as a control. The specimen was sorted CD4+, CD8+, or CD8+CD57+ T cells (not recorded which) from PBMCs. CDR3 sequence: CASSSLDSYGYTF. CDR3 bases: TGTGCCAGCAGCTCATTGGACAGCTATGGCTACACCTTC.